The rows below give T cell receptor beta chains drawn from one sample of a study of a mutant IDH1 vaccine in newly diagnosed glioma. Sequencing used immunoSEQ multiplex PCR; TCRdb keeps in-frame clones, though not all of them. The profile shows about 30,000 clones, 80% of them singletons. Which antigens these TCRs recognize remains unknown. The material was PBMCs, obtained from a glioma patient whose treatment included an IDH1 peptide vaccine. The receptors derive from a woman aged 18-29 years with glioma. Each CDR3 is given with its conserved first and last residue. The D gene is left open where the match is weak. Not all rows give a size; the values are once, few, many and, for expanded clones, a class.

D gene	clone size	V gene	J gene	CDR3 protein	CDR3 DNA
-	-	TRBV6-1	TRBJ2-6	CASSVSASGANVLTF	TGTGCCAGCAGTGTGTCAGCGTCTGGGGCCAACGTCCTGACTTTC
TRBD2	-	TRBV4-3	TRBJ2-1	CASSQAASGRNNEQFF	TGCGCCAGCAGCCAAGCGGCTAGCGGGAGAAACAATGAGCAGTTCTTC
-	-	TRBV9	TRBJ1-4	CASSVGPGTNEKLFF	TGTGCCAGCAGCGTAGGCCCGGGGACTAATGAAAAACTGTTTTTT
TRBD2	once	TRBV4-3	TRBJ2-1	CASSQVAGRENNEQFF	TGCGCCAGCAGCCAAGTAGCGGGTCGAGAAAACAATGAGCAGTTCTTC
-	-	TRBV10-1	TRBJ2-5	CASSMSRGQETQYF	TGCGCCAGCAGTATGTCGAGGGGCCAAGAGACCCAGTACTTC
-	-	TRBV10-1	TRBJ2-7	CASSESARTAYEQYF	TGCGCCAGCAGTGAGTCCGCACGGACAGCCTACGAGCAGTACTTC
-	-	TRBV7-8	TRBJ1-1	CASSLSVSNTEAFF	TGTGCCAGCAGCTTAAGCGTCAGCAACACTGAAGCTTTCTTT
TRBD1	-	TRBV7-9	TRBJ1-2	CASSPARDRPYGYTF	TGTGCCAGCAGCCCGGCACGGGACAGGCCCTATGGCTACACCTTC
TRBD2	-	TRBV5-1	TRBJ2-5	CASSYRLAGADSLETQYF	TGCGCCAGCAGTTATAGACTAGCGGGGGCCGACAGCCTAGAGACCCAGTACTTC
TRBD1	-	TRBV19	TRBJ1-6	CASNTGGADNSPLHF	TGTGCCAGTAACACAGGGGGCGCGGATAATTCACCCCTCCACTTT
TRBD1	-	TRBV19	TRBJ1-5	CASSQSPLDRVYGNQPQHF	TGTGCCAGTAGCCAATCCCCCTTGGACAGGGTCTACGGCAATCAGCCCCAGCATTTT
-	-	TRBV18	TRBJ1-6	CASSPTANSPLHF	TGTGCCAGCTCACCAACGGCCAATTCACCCCTCCACTTT
-	once	TRBV6-4	TRBJ2-1	CASSEQSVNEQFF	TGTGCCAGCAGTGAACAAAGCGTCAATGAGCAGTTCTTC
-	-	TRBV4-2	TRBJ1-1	CASSQPTAWGGTEAFF	TGTGCCAGCAGCCAACCAACGGCCTGGGGGGGCACTGAAGCTTTCTTT
-	few	TRBV9	TRBJ2-5	CASSVDGGGETQYF	TGTGCCAGCAGCGTAGACGGGGGAGGAGAGACCCAGTACTTC
TRBD1	-	TRBV7-2	TRBJ1-1	CASSLGQGGEAFF	TGTGCCAGCAGCTTAGGACAGGGGGGTGAAGCTTTCTTT
-	-	TRBV11-2	TRBJ1-2	CASSHRQASNYGYTF	TGTGCCAGCAGCCATAGACAGGCCTCTAACTATGGCTACACCTTC
TRBD1	-	TRBV5-6	TRBJ2-2	CASSFRDRTNTGELFF	TGTGCCAGCAGCTTCCGGGACAGGACAAACACCGGGGAGCTGTTTTTT
-	once	TRBV2	TRBJ1-1	CASLEQGITEAFF	TGTGCCAGCCTAGAACAGGGAATCACTGAAGCTTTCTTT
-	-	TRBV11-3	TRBJ2-5	CASSTTWAPETQYF	TGTGCCAGCAGCACAACTTGGGCCCCAGAGACCCAGTACTTC
-	-	TRBV11-3	TRBJ2-7	CASSNSYEQYF	TGTGCCAGCAGCAACTCCTACGAGCAGTACTTC
-	few	TRBV7-9	TRBJ2-1	CASSLRRWGSYNEQFF	TGTGCCAGCAGCTTAAGGCGGTGGGGGTCCTACAATGAGCAGTTCTTC
TRBD2	-	TRBV4-3	TRBJ2-3	CASSQDRAGVGTDTQYF	TGCGCCAGCAGCCAAGATAGGGCGGGAGTTGGTACAGATACGCAGTATTTT
-	few	TRBV7-9	TRBJ1-1	CASSSGLEAFF	TGTGCCAGCAGCTCGGGACTGGAAGCTTTCTTT
TRBD1	once	TRBV28	TRBJ1-2	CASSPPVGTGGGYTF	TGTGCCAGCAGCCCACCCGTGGGGACAGGGGGCGGCTACACCTTC
TRBD2	-	TRBV29-1	TRBJ2-1	CSVELGGRINEQFF	TGCAGCGTTGAATTGGGGGGGAGAATCAATGAGCAGTTCTTC
-	-	TRBV27	TRBJ1-6	CASIKTDFNSPLHF	TGTGCCAGCATCAAGACCGATTTTAATTCACCCCTCCACTTT
-	-	TRBV9	TRBJ2-3	CASSPRQGWVPGGIDTQYF	TGTGCCAGCAGCCCTAGACAGGGGTGGGTTCCCGGGGGGATAGATACGCAGTATTTT
-	-	TRBV10-1	TRBJ2-4	CASSGTPGAKNIQYF	TGCGCCAGCAGTGGCACGCCTGGGGCCAAAAACATTCAGTACTTC
TRBD1	-	TRBV30	TRBJ1-1	CAWSVIDREVPEAFF	TGTGCCTGGAGTGTTATTGACAGGGAAGTCCCTGAAGCTTTCTTT
-	-	TRBV4-3	TRBJ2-7	CASSPDGTSTDYEQYF	TGCGCCAGCAGCCCAGACGGGACATCGACTGATTACGAGCAGTACTTC
-	few	TRBV19	TRBJ1-5	CASSISSGGTQPQHF	TGTGCCAGTAGTATAAGTTCTGGGGGCACGCAGCCCCAGCATTTT
-	-	TRBV5-4	TRBJ2-7	CASSFNGQGSYEQYF	TGTGCCAGCAGCTTTAACGGTCAAGGGTCCTACGAGCAGTACTTC
-	-	TRBV11-2	TRBJ2-5	CASSSDGSGTQYF	TGTGCCAGCAGCTCGGACGGTTCGGGGACCCAGTACTTC
-	-	TRBV7-9	TRBJ1-6	CASSLEGNNSPLHF	TGTGCCAGCAGCTTAGAAGGGAATAATTCACCCCTCCACTTT
-	-	TRBV7-6	TRBJ2-7	CASNPDGTTYEQYF	TGTGCCAGCAACCCGGACGGCACAACCTACGAGCAGTACTTC
-	-	TRBV11-2	TRBJ2-1	CASSLDQYHEQFF	TGTGCCAGCAGCTTAGATCAGTATCATGAGCAGTTCTTC
-	-	TRBV15	TRBJ1-3	CATSRDRAVGNTIYF	TGTGCCACCAGCAGAGATCGTGCGGTGGGAAACACCATATATTTT
-	-	TRBV4-3	TRBJ1-1	CASSQGYWRPEAFF	TGCGCCAGCAGCCAAGGATATTGGCGTCCTGAAGCTTTCTTT
-	-	TRBV30	TRBJ2-2	CAWSPPGELFF	TGTGCCTGGAGCCCCCCCGGGGAGCTGTTTTTT
-	once	TRBV7-7	TRBJ1-1	CASSPLIGQNTEAFF	TGTGCTAGCAGCCCGCTAATCGGACAGAACACTGAAGCTTTCTTT
-	-	TRBV2	TRBJ1-1	CASKETLTEAFF	TGTGCCAGCAAAGAAACTCTCACTGAAGCTTTCTTT
TRBD2	once	TRBV7-9	TRBJ2-7	CASSTTSGQSPHYEQYF	TGTGCCAGCAGCACCACTAGCGGCCAAAGCCCCCACTACGAGCAGTACTTC